Presented here are 5 T cell receptor beta chains from one specimen sequenced in a study of T cells in Graves' hyperthyroidism and ophthalmopathy. TCR beta CDR3 region amplification was performed from RNA transcripts. The HTBI primer set served for first-round RT-PCR of the TCR CDR3. One entry per CDR3 protein, called by TCRdb with MiXCR from the multiplex PCR reads. The sample yields just under 750,000 distinct CDR3 sequences, roughly 32% seen once. The sample was blood. The receptors come from a middle-aged woman with Graves' hyperthyroidism.

This clonotype was counted a few times. The chain uses TRBV2 and TRBJ1-4; no clear D. The CDR3 is 14 amino acids. V was trimmed by 1 base and J by 8 bases, leaving 11 bases between them. CDR1 and CDR2 from the germline V gene are SNHLY and FYNNEI. The CDR3 coding sequence is TGTGCCAGCAGTGAAGGGCAGGAGAAAGAAAAACTGTTTTTT. The encoded protein is CASSEGQEKEKLFF.

On this clonotype itself: It is likely a read error, because the conserved phenylalanine at the end of the CDR3 is missing. The chain couples TRBV20-1 to TRBJ1-1, with TRBD1 as a possible D gene (6 bases). The germline V and J ends were trimmed by 6 bases and 3 bases, with 14 bases remaining between them. Germline CDR1 reads DFQATT; CDR2 reads SNEGSKA (reference sequence). The CDR3 is 13 amino acids. This CDR3 reads CSARRGEDTEAFL. For the CDR3, the DNA is TGCAGTGCCCGGAGGGGGGAGGACACTGAAGCTTTCCTT.

The chain has TRBV2 and TRBJ2-7; 9 bases map to TRBD1. Germline CDR1 reads SNHLY; CDR2 reads FYNNEI. The CDR3 consists of 14 residues. The ends lost 6 bases at V and 7 bases at J; junction bases unmatched: 10. CDR3 in DNA: TGTGCCAGCAGCCGGGACAGGGACTTCGGTGAGCAGTACTTC. Protein sequence: CASSRDRDFGEQYF.

J is TRBJ2-7 and V is TRBV29-1; possibly TRBD2 for D (5 bases). Per the germline V gene, CDR1 is SQVTM and CDR2 is ANQGSEA. The CDR3 consists of 10 residues. The germline V and J ends were trimmed by 3 bases and 6 bases, with 6 bases remaining between them. The CDR3 is CSVDEGEQYF. In nucleotides, the CDR3 is TGCAGCGTTGATGAGGGCGAGCAGTACTTC.

J is TRBJ1-2 and V is TRBV6-1; D might be TRBD1 (5 bases). The CDR3 totals 12 residues. Trimming left V 8 bases short and J 8 bases short, with 15 bases between. Germline V gene lookup returns CDR1 MNHNS and CDR2 SASEGT. CDR3 bases: TGTGCCAGCCCCCCAGGCCAGGGAGGCTACACCTTC. The encoded protein is CASPPGQGGYTF.